Each of the 27 T cell receptor beta chains below was sequenced from the same sample in a study of cytomegalovirus exposure and HLA in healthy donors. The PCR contained 60 Vbeta and 13 Jbeta primers. TCRdb keeps only in-frame clones here, not all; method: immunoSEQ multiplex PCR. Of about 220,000 clones in the sample, 76% were seen once. Material for sequencing was PBMCs. The source of these receptors is a man aged 18 to 29 in good health and CMV-seronegative.

The chain combines TRBV9 with TRBJ1-6; TRBD1 agrees at 9 bases. CDR3 size: 17 residues. V lost 0 bases to trimming and J lost 3 bases; unmatched junction nucleotides: 4. The V gene's germline CDR1 is SGDLS and CDR2 YYNGEE. The CDR3 protein is CASSVGTGVGYNSPLHF. CDR3 sequence (DNA): TGTGCCAGCAGCGTAGGGACAGGGGTGGGCTATAATTCACCCCTCCACTTT.

The DNA for the CDR3 is TGTGCCAGCTCACCACCGATCATCGGCGGGAACACTGAAGCTTTCTTT. Protein product: CASSPPIIGGNTEAFF. This chain joins TRBV18 and TRBJ1-1, with D unresolved. Per germline, CDR1 KGHSH and CDR2 LQKENI. The germline V and J ends were trimmed by 0 bases and 1 base, with 12 bases remaining between them. The CDR3 spans 16 residues.

This clone was seen a single time. The V gene is TRBV30, the J gene TRBJ1-5; D gene ambiguous. The CDR3 covers 18 residues. Between the trimmed V and J ends, which lost 0 bases and 0 bases, there was a span of 18 bases. Germline lookup yields CDR1 GTSNPN and CDR2 SVGIG (reference sequence). This CDR3 reads CAWSVRNPAINSNQPQHF. The CDR3 bases are TGTGCCTGGAGTGTAAGAAATCCCGCGATTAATAGCAATCAGCCCCAGCATTTT.

This chain joins TRBV7-2 and TRBJ2-1; D might be TRBD2 (5 bases). Trimming shortened V by 3 bases and J by 0 bases, and 15 bases separated the two germline ends. Per germline, CDR1 SGHTA and CDR2 FQGNSA. The CDR3 extends over 17 amino acids. Here the CDR3 reads CASSFYAGKSSYNEQFF. Here the CDR3 DNA reads TGTGCCAGCAGCTTTTACGCCGGGAAAAGCTCCTACAATGAGCAGTTCTTC.

In regard to this clone: At the DNA level, this CDR3 is encoded by other sequences in the same sample as well. The rearrangement uses TRBV2 and TRBJ2-3, with 8 bases matching TRBD1. The CDR3 spans 13 residues. J lost 1 base, V lost 6 bases, and 0 bases had no gene match. CDR1 is SNHLY and CDR2 is FYNNEI in the germline V gene. The CDR3 sequence is CASRDRGTDTQYF. As DNA, the CDR3 is TGTGCCAGCAGGGACAGGGGCACAGATACGCAGTATTTT. The whole variable domain, filled in from reference TRBV2 and TRBJ2-3, reads EPEVTQTPSHQVTQMGQEVILRCVPISNHLYFYWYRQILGQKVEFLVSFYNNEISEKSEIFDDQFSVERPDGSNFTLKIRSTKLEDSAMYFCASRDRGTDTQYFGPGTRLTVL.

This clone was recorded only once. The chain couples TRBV10-2 to TRBJ1-6, with 8 positions matching TRBD1. The CDR3 sequence is 15 residues long. The V segment lost 0 bases and the J segment 8 bases; nucleotides outside the gene matches: 3. CDR1 is WSHSY, CDR2 SAAADI, per germline. The CDR3 DNA sequence: TGCGCCAGCAGTGAGTCCTCGGGACAGGATTCACCCCTCCACTTT. Protein: CASSESSGQDSPLHF.

Concerning this clone: One end of the junction varies from germline; a read error may be responsible. The rearrangement joins TRBV28 to TRBJ2-7; 8 nucleotides match TRBD2. The germline CDR1 and CDR2 sequences are MDHEN and SYDVKM. CDR3 length equals 14 residues. CDR3 amino acids: CASSLHGRAYEQYF. For the CDR3, the DNA is TGTGCCAGCAGTTTACACGGGAGGGCCTATGAGCAGTACTTC.

The CDR3 sequence is CATVERANTGELFF. DNA of the CDR3: TGTGCCACTGTGGAGCGAGCGAACACCGGGGAGCTGTTTTTT. The genes are TRBV6-5 and TRBJ2-2; no firm D call. Trimming took 10 bases from V and 0 from J, leaving 12 bases between them. The CDR3 length is 14 residues. Looked up from germline, CDR1 is MNHEY and CDR2 is SVGAGI.

Notes on this clone: The germline gene is not matched at one end of the junction; a read error may be the cause. This chain uses TRBV7-7 with TRBJ2-5; D perhaps matches TRBD2 (7 bases). The CDR3 sequence is 15 residues long. The V gene's germline CDR1 is SSHAT and CDR2 FNYEAQ (reference sequence). CDR3 protein: CASSQAVGGLETQYF. The DNA for the CDR3 is TGTGCTAGCAGTCAGGCCGTGGGGGGGCTAGAGACCCAGTACTTC.

This sequence joins TRBV30 and TRBJ2-1, with D maybe TRBD2 (5 bases). V lost 5 bases, J lost 7 bases, and 12 bases lay in between. The CDR3 sequence is 12 residues long. CDR1 GTSNPN and CDR2 SVGIG come from the germline V gene (reference sequence). CDR3: CAWGEPRNEQFF. The CDR3 DNA sequence: TGTGCCTGGGGGGAGCCGAGGAATGAGCAGTTCTTC.

The chain's CDR3 is CASSQDRTSSDEQFF. The CDR3 DNA reads as TGTGCCAGCAGCCAAGATCGGACTAGCTCAGATGAGCAGTTCTTC. V gene TRBV4-2 combines with J gene TRBJ2-1; 8 nucleotides agree with TRBD2. V shed 0 bases and J 8 bases; nucleotides not matched to a gene: 6. The CDR3 covers 15 residues. From germline, CDR1 is LGHNA and CDR2 YNFKEQ.

The chain has TRBV29-1 and TRBJ1-1, with 7 bases fitting TRBD1. The CDR3 length is 14 residues. Germline CDR1 reads SQVTM; CDR2 reads ANQGSEA. Unmatched junction bases numbered 9, after V lost 7 bases and J lost 1 base. The CDR3 loop reads CSAQERTGNTEAFF. The CDR3 DNA follows: TGCAGCGCGCAAGAGAGGACAGGGAACACTGAAGCTTTCTTT.

This chain connects TRBV2 to TRBJ2-7; the match to TRBD1 covers 7 bases. The CDR3 length is 14 residues. Germline loops: CDR1 SNHLY, CDR2 FYNNEI. Germline trimming cut 7 bases from V and 5 bases from J; bases unmatched to any gene: 11. The CDR3 region has the DNA TGTGCCAGCACCCCTACAGGGGTTGGGGACGAGCAGTACTTC. It yields the protein CASTPTGVGDEQYF.

The table lists this clone with a few counts. The V call is TRBV10-1, the J call TRBJ2-3; D possibly corresponds to TRBD2 (5 bases). V gave up 2 bases and J gave up 6 bases, with 12 bases separating them. The CDR3 contains 14 residues. CDR1 is WNHNN, CDR2 SYGVQD, per germline (reference sequence). CDR3 in amino acids: CASSEEGWSDTQYF. The CDR3 bases are TGCGCCAGCAGTGAGGAGGGTTGGAGCGATACGCAGTATTTT.

CDR3 nucleotides: TGTGCCAGCACCGAATCCGGGACATTCGTTTCTGAAGCTTTCTTT. This codes for CASTESGTFVSEAFF. The rearrangement joins TRBV2 to TRBJ1-1; D possibly corresponds to TRBD1 (6 bases). The V end lost 7 bases, the J end lost 6 bases, and 21 bases lay between the germline ends. The germline V gene encodes CDR1 SNHLY and CDR2 FYNNEI. The CDR3 spans 15 residues. Looking up the rest from reference TRBV2 and TRBJ1-1 gives the full variable domain: EPEVTQTPSHQVTQMGQEVILRCVPISNHLYFYWYRQILGQKVEFLVSFYNNEISEKSEIFDDQFSVERPDGSNFTLKIRSTKLEDSAMYFCASTESGTFVSEAFFGQGTRLTVV.

The V and J genes are TRBV9 and TRBJ2-3, with 7 nucleotides matching TRBD2. The CDR3 is 16 residues long. V was pared by 0 bases and J by 1 base, with 5 bases of the junction left unmatched. Germline V lookup: CDR1 SGDLS, CDR2 YYNGEE. The CDR3 DNA follows: TGTGCCAGCAGCGTAGGTCAGCGGGGTGGCACAGATACGCAGTATTTT. Protein product: CASSVGQRGGTDTQYF.

V gene TRBV11-2 combines with J gene TRBJ2-3; 9 bases agree with TRBD2. CDR3 length: 14 residues. From germline, CDR1 is SGHAT and CDR2 FQNNGV. The trim removed 4 bases at V and 1 base at J, leaving 0 bases unmatched. This chain's CDR3 is CASSWTSGTDTQYF. The CDR3 region has the DNA TGTGCCAGCAGCTGGACTAGCGGCACAGATACGCAGTATTTT.

The genes are TRBV6-1 and TRBJ1-2; D uncertain. This CDR3 region has 16 residues. V lost 4 bases and J lost 8, with 23 bases in between. Per germline, CDR1 MNHNS and CDR2 SASEGT. CDR3 sequence: CASSAGYRGSFVGYTF. CDR3 sequence (DNA): TGTGCCAGCAGTGCCGGCTACCGGGGATCCTTTGTGGGCTACACCTTC.

This chain links TRBV7-3 with TRBJ2-2, with D perhaps TRBD2 (6 bases). Germline CDR1 reads SGHTA; CDR2 reads FQGTGA. Trimming left V 6 bases short and J 6 bases short, with 17 bases between. CDR3 length: 15 residues. The CDR3 nucleotides read TGTGCCAGCAGTTATGTTGCGGGGAGCGCCGGGGAGCTGTTTTTT. Translation: CASSYVAGSAGELFF.

The V gene is TRBV18, the J gene TRBJ2-7; 9 bases agree with TRBD2. The CDR3 length is 16 residues. CDR1 and CDR2 from the germline V gene are KGHSH and LQKENI. The junction had 5 bases not matched to a gene; V was cut back by 2 bases and J by 0 bases. CDR3 amino acids: CASSPTSGPSSYEQYF. DNA of the CDR3: TGTGCCAGCTCACCAACTAGCGGGCCAAGCTCCTACGAGCAGTACTTC.

This clone was seen only once. The chain carries TRBV18 and TRBJ1-5, with no clear D. The V gene's germline CDR1 is KGHSH and CDR2 LQKENI. There are 13 residues in the CDR3. V shed 3 bases and J shed 4 bases, with 7 bases lying between them. CDR3 bases: TGTGCCAGCTCACCCTTGAGGAATCAGCCCCAGCATTTT. Its translation: CASSPLRNQPQHF.

The J gene is TRBJ2-1, the V gene TRBV5-1; 9 bases are a match to TRBD1. J was trimmed by 7 bases and V by 4 bases; bases with no gene match: 3. The CDR3 has 13 amino acids. The germline V gene encodes CDR1 SGHRS and CDR2 YFSETQ. This CDR3 reads CASSTDRGNEQFF. CDR3 DNA: TGCGCCAGCAGCACGGACAGGGGAAATGAGCAGTTCTTC. The whole variable domain, filled in from reference TRBV5-1 and TRBJ2-1, reads KAGVTQTPRYLIKTRGQQVTLSCSPISGHRSVSWYQQTPGQGLQFLFEYFSETQRNKGNFPGRFSGRQFSNSRSEMNVSTLELGDSALYLCASSTDRGNEQFFGPGTRLTVL.

In its sample, this clone was seen once. CDR3 sequence: CASRMTGAGNTIYF. The CDR3 nucleotides are TGTGCCAGCAGGATGACAGGGGCTGGAAACACCATATATTTT. The J gene is TRBJ1-3, the V gene TRBV6-1, with 8 bases matching TRBD1. The CDR3 sequence is 14 residues long. The germline CDR1 and CDR2 sequences are MNHNS and SASEGT. The trim removed 6 bases at V and 2 bases at J, leaving 3 bases unmatched.

The chain combines TRBV6-1 with TRBJ2-7; 11 nucleotides agree with TRBD1. J lost 7 bases, V lost 6 bases, and 8 bases had no gene match. Germline V gene data show CDR1 as MNHNS and CDR2 as SASEGT. This CDR3 is 14 amino acids long. In DNA, the CDR3 is TGTGCCAGCAGGCTTGGACAGGGGGCGGGGGAGCAGTACTTC. Its translation is CASRLGQGAGEQYF.

This rearrangement joins TRBV29-1 to TRBJ2-5, with 7 nucleotides matching TRBD2. Per the germline V gene, CDR1 is SQVTM and CDR2 is ANQGSEA. The CDR3 totals 13 residues. The DNA for the CDR3 is TGCAGTGTCATACCCGGGACTACAGAGACCCAGTACTTC. Translation gives CSVIPGTTETQYF.

The chain recombines TRBV9 with TRBJ1-5; D remains ambiguous. This CDR3 region has 15 residues. The germline V gene encodes CDR1 SGDLS and CDR2 YYNGEE. V shed 2 bases and J shed 1 base, with 10 bases lying between them. CDR3 residues: CASSVGPGSNQPQHF. CDR3 sequence (DNA): TGTGCCAGCAGCGTTGGCCCAGGAAGCAATCAGCCCCAGCATTTT.

This chain joins TRBV2 and TRBJ2-5, with 7 bases matching TRBD2. With V trimmed by 6 bases and J by 1 base, 5 bases remained unmatched. Germline V gene sequence: CDR1 SNHLY, CDR2 FYNNEI. There are 14 residues in the CDR3. The CDR3 nucleotides read TGTGCCAGCAGGGCGGGAGCGGGCCAAGAGACCCAGTACTTC. This sequence encodes CASRAGAGQETQYF.